Sequencing of this TCR beta chain was carried out in a study of T cells in Graves' hyperthyroidism and ophthalmopathy. Lactation, pregnancy, other autoimmune disease or uncontrolled infection led to exclusion of patients. The authors obtained PBMCs from about 9 ml of fresh peripheral blood. Germline assignment: CDR1 LNHDA and CDR2 SQIVND (reference sequence). This CDR3 contains 15 residues. Trimming cost V 9 bases and J 0 bases; bases outside gene matches: 8. This clonotype was seen a handful of times. Its antigen is undetermined. Study findings and constraints: In the blood, most expanded thyroid clonotypes above 0.001 appeared as well.

Amplification targeted TCR beta CDR3 regions from RNA transcripts. The HTBI set primed first-round TCR CDR3 RT-PCR. TCRdb recomputed calls from the multiplex PCR reads with MiXCR, one row per CDR3 protein. The sample lists approximately 420,000 distinct CDR3 sequences; about 15% were seen once. The rearrangement links TRBV19 to TRBJ2-7; TRBD2 matches at 10 bases. The receptor comes from a woman aged 25 to 45 with Graves' hyperthyroidism. Material: blood. The CDR3 DNA follows: TGTGCCAGCGCCCCTGCTAGCGGGAGCTCCTACGAGCAGTACTTC. Amino acids: CASAPASGSSYEQYF.